This section outlines one T cell receptor (beta chain) sequence together with its context. No antigen is known for it. Germline CDR1 reads MDHEN; CDR2 reads SYDVKM. The CDR3 covers 16 residues. The ends lost 11 bases at V and 0 bases at J; junction bases unmatched: 15. Per sorted-subset replicate PCR, input was about 180 ng DNA, representing tens of thousands of T cell genomes. The data were produced by immunoSEQ multiplex PCR, yet TCRdb's version contains in-frame clones alone and is incomplete. Of about 1.5 million clones in the sample, around 95% were seen once. This sample was taken from a study of shared clonotypes between healthy human individuals. The study's findings and limits: What rarefaction showed was incomplete sorted-subset sequencing despite large depth.

This TCR came from a man aged 25-40 years in good health. Sequencing input: naive CD4+ T cells sorted from blood. The subset: CD45RA+ positively selected. This chain joins TRBV28 and TRBJ2-7; 8 bases are a match to TRBD2. DNA for the CDR3: TGTGCCGCGGGGGGCCTCGCGGGCGGTACCTCCTACGAGCAGTACTTC. Encoded protein: CAAGGLAGGTSYEQYF.